This T cell receptor (beta chain) emerged from a study of shared clonotypes between healthy human individuals. Only CD45RO-negative cells positively selected for CCR7 counted as naive CD8 cells, so terminally differentiated effector memory CD45RA+ cells were excluded. The healthy adult donors were HIV-negative and reported no recent acute infections or vaccinations. A roughly 200 ng quantity of DNA, 25,000 to 30,000 T cell genomes, went into the sorted-subset replicate PCRs. Repertoires were generated with immunoSEQ multiplex PCR, while TCRdb's copy carries only in-frame clones and drops some. The data contain 2 million to 2.5 million clones, 85% to 95% of them singletons. The CDR3 consists of 15 residues. Trimming removed 1 base at V and 3 bases at J, with 13 bases between. Per the germline V gene, CDR1 is SNHLY and CDR2 is FYNNEI.

This clonotype was sampled from a man aged 18 to 30 in good health. Some clones in this sample may be carry-over from other donors' samples. The V and J genes are TRBV2 and TRBJ2-7; a weak D match, TRBD1 (7 bases). Sequenced sample: naive CD8+ T cells from PBMCs. CDR3 protein: CASSEGGGGHYEQYF. The CDR3 nucleotides are TGTGCCAGCAGTGAAGGTGGAGGGGGCCACTACGAGCAGTACTTC.